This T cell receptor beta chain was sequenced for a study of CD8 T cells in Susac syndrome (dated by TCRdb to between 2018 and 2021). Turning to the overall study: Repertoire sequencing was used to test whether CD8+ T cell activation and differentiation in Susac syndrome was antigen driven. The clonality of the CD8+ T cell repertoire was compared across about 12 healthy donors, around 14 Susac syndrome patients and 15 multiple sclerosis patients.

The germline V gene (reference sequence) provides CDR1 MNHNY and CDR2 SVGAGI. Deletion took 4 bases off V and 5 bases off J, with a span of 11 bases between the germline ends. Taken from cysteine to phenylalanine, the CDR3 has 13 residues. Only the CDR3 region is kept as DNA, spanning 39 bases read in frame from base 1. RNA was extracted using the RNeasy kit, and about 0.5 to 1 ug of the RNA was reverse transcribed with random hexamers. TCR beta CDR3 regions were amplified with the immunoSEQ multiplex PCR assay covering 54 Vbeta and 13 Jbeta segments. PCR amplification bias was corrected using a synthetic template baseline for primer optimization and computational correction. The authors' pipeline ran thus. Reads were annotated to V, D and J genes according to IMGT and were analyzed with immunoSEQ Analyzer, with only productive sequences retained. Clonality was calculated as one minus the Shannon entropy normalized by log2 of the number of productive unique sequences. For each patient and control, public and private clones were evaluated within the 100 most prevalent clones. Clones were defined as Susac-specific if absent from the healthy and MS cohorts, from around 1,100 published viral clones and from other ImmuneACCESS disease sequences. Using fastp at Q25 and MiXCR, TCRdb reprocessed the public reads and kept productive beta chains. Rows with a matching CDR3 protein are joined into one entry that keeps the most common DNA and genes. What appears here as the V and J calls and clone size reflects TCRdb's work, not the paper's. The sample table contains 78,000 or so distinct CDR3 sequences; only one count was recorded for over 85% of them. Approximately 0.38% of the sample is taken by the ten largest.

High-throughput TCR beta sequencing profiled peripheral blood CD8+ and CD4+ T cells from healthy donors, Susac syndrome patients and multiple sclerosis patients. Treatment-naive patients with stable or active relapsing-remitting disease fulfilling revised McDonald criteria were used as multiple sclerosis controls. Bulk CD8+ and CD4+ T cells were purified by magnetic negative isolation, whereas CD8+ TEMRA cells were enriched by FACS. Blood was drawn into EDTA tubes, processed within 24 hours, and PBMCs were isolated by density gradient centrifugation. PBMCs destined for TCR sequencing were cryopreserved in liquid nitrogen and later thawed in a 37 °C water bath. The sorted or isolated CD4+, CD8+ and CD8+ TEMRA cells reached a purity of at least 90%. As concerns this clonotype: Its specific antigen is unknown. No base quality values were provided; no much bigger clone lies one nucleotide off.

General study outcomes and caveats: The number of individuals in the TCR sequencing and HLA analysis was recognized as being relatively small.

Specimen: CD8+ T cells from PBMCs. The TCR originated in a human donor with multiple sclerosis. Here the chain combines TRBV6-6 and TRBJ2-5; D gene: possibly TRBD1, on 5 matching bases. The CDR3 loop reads CASSFRAGETQYF. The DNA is TGTGCCAGCAGTTTCAGGGCCGGGGAGACCCAGTACTTC.